The clone carrying this TCR beta chain was counted many times. Antigen: not known. V was cut by 1 base and J by 2 bases, with 9 bases left in between. The germline V gene has CDR1 SGHTA and CDR2 FQGNSA. The CDR3 has 14 residues. The data derive from a study of CD8 T cells in ankylosing spondylitis. Overall study findings and caveats: There was a TCR beta motif, made of several highly homologous variants, that appeared characteristic of ankylosing spondylitis blood. Existing reports had already noted some motif variants in reactive arthritis synovial fluid and blood.

Making use of molecular barcodes, quantitative 5'-RACE generated TCR beta libraries. TCRdb redid the calling of the 5' RACE reads with MiXCR, one entry per CDR3 protein. The table has 50,000 to 70,000 distinct CDR3 sequences, 6.2% seen once. This sequence was found in a male donor with ankylosing spondylitis. The sample consisted of synovial fluid, either unsorted or a sorted T cell fraction (not recorded which). This sequence joins TRBV7-2 and TRBJ2-7, with D perhaps matching TRBD1 (5 bases). This chain's CDR3 is CASSLDQGPYEQYF. The DNA of the CDR3 is TGTGCCAGCAGCTTAGACCAGGGCCCCTACGAGCAGTACTTC.